The sample holds many counts of the clone carrying this TCR beta chain. Given a much more abundant clone one base away, this may be a read error. This record comes from a study of tumor-infiltrating lymphocytes in oesophageal squamous cell carcinoma. The V end was cut by 1 base, the J end by 5 bases, with 17 bases between. Germline CDR1 and CDR2: SGHTA and FQGNSA. This CDR3 is built from 16 residues. TCRdb re-analysed the PCR reads in MiXCR, keeping a single row per CDR3 protein. The data show 20,000 or so distinct CDR3 sequences, with around 37% seen just once and about 19% held by the top ten. Sequencing was carried out using esophageal tumor tissue. The sequence was obtained from a female donor with esophageal squamous cell carcinoma. V usage is TRBV7-2 and J usage is TRBJ2-5, with D unresolved. CDR3: CASSLGPPRPGETQYF. In nucleotides, the CDR3 is TGTGCCAGCAGCTTAGGACCCCCGCGGCCCGGTGAGACCCAGTACTTC.